These T cell receptor beta chains were read from a single sample in a study of spatial heterogeneity in lung cancer. TCRdb analysed the 5' RACE reads with MiXCR anew, one entry per CDR3 protein. The repertoire holds approximately 4,900 distinct CDR3 sequences, over 10% seen once, with roughly a tenth in the top ten. Sequenced material: lung tumor tissue, taken at surgery. Receptors were obtained from a female donor with early-stage non-small cell lung cancer. The conserved cysteine and the conserved F or W are not part of the CDR3 here. Size is omitted from some rows. Given values are once, few, many or a class for expanded clones.

medium-sized,TRBV11-2,TRBJ2-1,11,ASSFTSGGLQF
medium-sized,TRBV5-1,TRBJ1-6,13,ASSLEAGPGSPLH
medium-sized,TRBV2,TRBJ2-7,13,ASSEMNRADYEQY
-,TRBV5-1,TRBJ1-3,11,ASKEGDGNTIY
many,TRBV29-1,TRBJ2-2,12,SVRDRGRGGELF
medium-sized,TRBV2,TRBJ2-1,12,ASSYRVSYNEQF
-,TRBV29-1,TRBJ2-7,10,SVRSGSPEQY
medium-sized,TRBV14,TRBJ2-5,13,ASSQYGGPGETQY
many,TRBV7-8,TRBJ1-6,11,ASSLGQNSPLH
medium-sized,TRBV6-6,TRBJ1-4,12,ASSLKGGSEKLF
many,TRBV20-1,TRBJ1-3,9,SALQGNTIY
many,TRBV4-2,TRBJ2-3,16,ASSQDLGAGGSGDTQY
many,TRBV7-2,TRBJ2-3,14,ASSFQRGGWTDTQY
medium-sized,TRBV5-1,TRBJ2-7,15,ASSWGLAGGERYEQY
medium-sized,TRBV5-6,TRBJ2-1,17,ASSLEGPGVPSSYNEQF
-,TRBV20-1,TRBJ2-2,13,SARRTSGIFGELF
medium-sized,TRBV6-5,TRBJ1-2,14,ASSYWEVGGDYGYT
many,TRBV3-1,TRBJ1-2,12,ASSQDVLRGGYT
many,TRBV12-3/TRBV12-4,TRBJ2-3,11,ASSPGGTDTQY
medium-sized,TRBV10-3,TRBJ1-5,11,AISASGNQPQH
medium-sized,TRBV4-2,TRBJ2-1,13,ASSSLGAGGQEQF
many,TRBV7-8,TRBJ2-3,11,ASSSQGADTQY
few,TRBV27,TRBJ1-5,12,ASSLRTGVQPQH
medium-sized,TRBV7-6,TRBJ2-3,14,ASSRIPGESTDTQY
medium-sized,TRBV15,TRBJ2-3,11,ALSGAYTDTQY
medium-sized,TRBV27,TRBJ2-6,13,ASSPREGSSSVLT
medium-sized,TRBV11-2,TRBJ2-3,13,ASSLTRGRTDTQY
medium-sized,TRBV10-3,TRBJ2-7,12,AISEPGGSYEQY
-,TRBV7-9,TRBJ2-2,13,ASSSGDRGTGELF
medium-sized,TRBV19,TRBJ1-5,10,ASRDSNQPQH
many,TRBV6-6,TRBJ1-6,12,ASREQGLVSPLH
many,TRBV7-8,TRBJ2-6,14,ASSLGPSSGANVLT
many,TRBV5-1,TRBJ2-1,13,ASSMGWDSHNEQF
medium-sized,TRBV28,TRBJ1-2,11,ASSFRQGGGYT
medium-sized,TRBV18,TRBJ2-7,12,ASSPRQRASEQY
medium-sized,TRBV5-1,TRBJ1-2,11,ASSLEGFGGYT
-,TRBV20-1,TRBJ2-7,10,SARIGPYEQY
many,TRBV5-1,TRBJ2-7,14,ASMPAGGGLSYEQY
medium-sized,TRBV20-1,TRBJ1-3,12,SAADRASGNTIY